A selection of T cell receptor beta chains follows, all from one sample in a study of blood T cell repertoires in COVID-19. Here immunoSEQ multiplex PCR was the method, and the copy in TCRdb shows in-frame clones only, minus some. The sample includes about 59,000 clones, roughly 80% of them seen just once. What was sequenced was peripheral blood. All receptors derive from a woman in her seventies with acute or convalescent COVID-19. Each CDR3 is given with its conserved first and last residue. The D gene is left open where the match is weak. Not all rows give a size; the values are once, few, many and, for expanded clones, a class.

NA	NA	TRBV7-2	TRBJ1-5	CASSPKGGNQPQHF	TGTGCCAGCAGCCCGAAAGGAGGCAATCAGCCCCAGCATTTT
NA	NA	TRBV6-1	TRBJ2-5	CASSEAYQAQYF	TGTGCCAGCAGTGAAGCCTACCAGGCCCAGTACTTC
NA	TRBD1	TRBV7-2	TRBJ1-1	CASSSLTRGLKNTEAFF	TGTGCCAGCAGCTCTCTGACCAGGGGGCTGAAGAACACTGAAGCTTTCTTT
NA	NA	TRBV2	TRBJ1-5	CASTLQGRLNQPQHF	TGTGCCAGCACCCTCCAAGGCAGGCTCAATCAGCCCCAGCATTTT
NA	TRBD1	TRBV5-6	TRBJ2-6	CASSLTRTGDRSGANVLTF	TGTGCCAGCAGCCTGACGCGGACAGGGGATAGGTCTGGGGCCAACGTCCTGACTTTC
NA	TRBD2	TRBV7-9	TRBJ2-1	CASSPRTSGDLIHNEQFF	TGTGCCAGCAGCCCCCGGACTAGCGGGGACCTGATCCACAATGAGCAGTTCTTC
few	NA	TRBV7-2	TRBJ1-3	CASSVQGNGNTIYF	TGTGCCAGCAGCGTACAGGGAAATGGAAACACCATATATTTT
NA	NA	TRBV7-3	TRBJ1-2	CASSLWPGGSVGGYTF	TGTGCCAGCAGCTTATGGCCCGGGGGGTCTGTTGGAGGCTACACCTTC
NA	TRBD1	TRBV24-1	TRBJ2-1	CATSDRQGGYNEQFF	TGTGCCACCAGTGATAGACAGGGGGGCTACAATGAGCAGTTCTTC
few	NA	TRBV11-2	TRBJ1-1	CASSLQGRIGMAFF	TGTGCCAGCAGCTTACAGGGAAGAATTGGTATGGCTTTCTTT
NA	TRBD2	TRBV7-7	TRBJ2-2	CATSGGAGTGELFF	TGTGCCACCAGCGGGGGGGCTGGCACCGGGGAGCTGTTTTTT
NA	TRBD1	TRBV2	TRBJ1-2	CASGTGGGSYGYTF	TGTGCCAGCGGGACAGGGGGCGGGAGCTATGGCTACACCTTC
NA	NA	TRBV11-2	TRBJ1-2	CASSLDSGTSTNGYTF	TGTGCCAGCAGCTTAGACTCTGGGACTTCAACTAATGGCTACACCTTC
NA	NA	TRBV5-1	TRBJ2-5	CASSPNKPQETQYF	TGCGCCAGCAGCCCTAATAAACCCCAAGAGACCCAGTACTTC
NA	NA	TRBV3-1/TRBV3-2	TRBJ1-4	CASSPSGRGVEKLFF	TGTGCCAGCAGCCCCTCGGGCAGGGGAGTGGAAAAACTGTTTTTT
few	TRBD2	TRBV7-3	TRBJ2-3	CASSSLRLAGHTDTQYF	TGTGCCAGCAGCTCTCTACGTTTAGCGGGACACACAGATACGCAGTATTTT
NA	TRBD1	TRBV6-1	TRBJ1-2	CASSEGGGRYGYTF	TGTGCCAGCAGTGAAGGAGGGGGCAGGTATGGCTACACCTTC
NA	TRBD1	TRBV6-5	TRBJ1-1	CASSYGSTGGFTEAFF	TGTGCCAGCAGTTACGGAAGTACAGGGGGTTTTACTGAAGCTTTCTTT
NA	NA	TRBV5-8	TRBJ2-2	CASISRGVANTGELFF	TGTGCCAGCATATCCCGTGGAGTCGCGAACACCGGGGAGCTGTTTTTT
NA	NA	TRBV9	TRBJ1-3	CASSVEDSSGNTIYF	TGTGCCAGCAGCGTAGAGGACAGCTCTGGAAACACCATATATTTT
NA	TRBD1	TRBV6-2/TRBV6-3	TRBJ1-1	CASSSGQGNTEAFF	TGTGCCAGCAGTTCCGGACAGGGAAACACTGAAGCTTTCTTT
NA	TRBD1	TRBV3-1/TRBV3-2	TRBJ2-3	CASSPRGTSTDTQYF	TGTGCCAGCAGCCCCAGGGGGACAAGCACAGATACGCAGTATTTT
NA	NA	TRBV7-9	TRBJ1-3	CASSLRGGSGNTIYF	TGTGCCAGCAGCTTAAGAGGGGGATCTGGAAACACCATATATTTT
NA	NA	TRBV19	TRBJ1-2	CASSITGRSNYGYTF	TGTGCCAGTAGTATTACGGGGAGATCTAACTATGGCTACACCTTC
NA	NA	TRBV9	TRBJ1-5	CASSAIDSNQPQHF	TGTGCCAGCAGCGCTATAGATAGCAATCAGCCCCAGCATTTT
NA	TRBD2	TRBV25-1	TRBJ2-5	CASSEFYGTSGQETQYF	TGTGCCAGCAGTGAATTCTACGGGACTAGCGGCCAAGAGACCCAGTACTTC
once	NA	TRBV19	TRBJ1-2	CASSIERGSPYGYTF	TGTGCCAGTAGTATAGAAAGAGGTTCTCCCTATGGCTACACCTTC
NA	TRBD1	TRBV28	TRBJ2-2	CASYTGGGTGELFF	TGTGCCAGTTATACAGGGGGCGGCACCGGGGAGCTGTTTTTT
NA	NA	TRBV5-4	TRBJ2-2	CASSLARGWTGELFF	TGTGCCAGCAGCTTGGCACGGGGATGGACCGGGGAGCTGTTTTTT
NA	NA	TRBV4-1	TRBJ2-3	CASSQKPGESTDTQYF	TGCGCCAGCAGCCAAAAACCCGGGGAGAGCACAGATACGCAGTATTTT
NA	TRBD2	TRBV9	TRBJ2-1	CASGEAGGVSYNEQFF	TGTGCCAGCGGGGAAGCGGGGGGTGTTTCCTACAATGAGCAGTTCTTC
NA	NA	TRBV7-2	TRBJ1-5	CASSLQGNQPQHF	TGTGCCAGCAGCTTGCAGGGCAATCAGCCCCAGCATTTT
NA	NA	TRBV18	TRBJ1-5	CASSPGYADQPQHF	TGTGCCAGCTCACCAGGGTATGCGGATCAGCCCCAGCATTTT
NA	NA	TRBV6-1	TRBJ1-4	CASSEDRASEKLFF	TGTGCCAGCAGTGAAGACAGGGCTAGTGAAAAACTGTTTTTT
NA	TRBD1	TRBV24-1	TRBJ2-1	CATSDPGTGDNEQFF	TGTGCCACCAGTGATCCCGGGACAGGCGACAATGAGCAGTTCTTC
NA	NA	TRBV5-6	TRBJ1-1	CASSLALRGAKDTEAFF	TGTGCCAGCAGCTTGGCCTTACGGGGGGCTAAGGACACTGAAGCTTTCTTT
NA	NA	TRBV27	TRBJ2-2	CASSFRGTENTGELFF	TGTGCCAGCAGTTTCAGAGGGACTGAGAACACCGGGGAGCTGTTTTTT
NA	NA	TRBV7-9	TRBJ2-5	CASSSNSGDQYF	TGTGCCAGCAGCTCAAACTCCGGGGACCAGTACTTC
NA	TRBD2	TRBV11-2	TRBJ2-4	CASSYTGTSGKNIQYF	TGTGCCAGCAGCTATACCGGGACTAGCGGAAAAAACATTCAGTACTTC
NA	NA	TRBV11-3	TRBJ2-5	CASSLDGGGGETQYF	TGTGCCAGCAGCTTGGACGGCGGAGGAGGGGAGACCCAGTACTTC
NA	NA	TRBV5-4	TRBJ1-2	CASSLEVRGGYGYTF	TGTGCCAGCAGCTTGGAGGTCCGGGGAGGCTATGGCTACACCTTC
few	NA	TRBV7-9	TRBJ1-1	CASSPPLSPEAFF	TGTGCCAGCAGCCCACCCCTTAGCCCTGAAGCTTTCTTT
NA	NA	TRBV7-8	TRBJ2-3	CASSLAGQGWTDTQYF	TGTGCCAGCAGCTTAGCAGGGCAGGGTTGGACAGATACGCAGTATTTT
NA	NA	TRBV14	TRBJ2-7	CASSQGFRGGYEQYF	TGTGCCAGCAGCCAAGGATTCCGTGGAGGATACGAGCAGTACTTC
NA	TRBD1	TRBV3-1/TRBV3-2	TRBJ2-1	CASSRSTGIPNEQFF	TGTGCCAGCAGCCGGTCGACAGGGATTCCCAATGAGCAGTTCTTC
NA	TRBD1	TRBV15	TRBJ1-1	CATSRASGQGAGAFF	TGTGCCACCAGCAGGGCTTCGGGACAGGGGGCAGGAGCTTTCTTT
NA	NA	TRBV29-1	TRBJ1-5	CSVGGNDNQPQHF	TGCAGCGTTGGAGGGAATGACAATCAGCCCCAGCATTTT
NA	NA	TRBV9	TRBJ1-6	CASSVGRGNNSPLHF	TGTGCCAGCAGCGTAGGGAGGGGAAATAATTCACCCCTCCACTTT
NA	TRBD1	TRBV5-1	TRBJ2-5	CASSDTGGPQTQYF	TGCGCCAGCAGCGACACAGGGGGCCCACAGACCCAGTACTTC
few	TRBD2	TRBV7-2	TRBJ2-1	CASSLGPLRAGGTEQFF	TGTGCCAGCAGCTTAGGACCCCTACGAGCGGGGGGTACTGAGCAGTTCTTC
few	NA	TRBV6-5	TRBJ1-2	CASRAGSYGYTF	TGTGCCAGCAGAGCAGGATCCTATGGCTACACCTTC
NA	TRBD2	TRBV23-1	TRBJ2-1	CATSGGVTYNEQFF	TGCGCCACCTCCGGGGGGGTCACCTACAATGAGCAGTTCTTC
NA	NA	TRBV18	TRBJ2-5	CASSPPSKGETQYF	TGTGCCAGCTCACCACCATCGAAGGGGGAGACCCAGTACTTC